This T cell receptor beta chain was recorded in a study of blood T cell repertoires in COVID-19. Participants came from fewer than 25 US areas, aged roughly 18 to 89 years. Using immunoSEQ multiplex PCR, the repertoire was profiled, and TCRdb retains in-frame clones only, with some absent. Here the sample spans 300,000 to 350,000 clones, 65% to 90% being singletons. V trimming: 5 bases; J trimming: 6 bases; junction bases outside the gene matches: 13. Per the germline V gene, CDR1 is SEHNR and CDR2 is FQNEAQ (reference sequence). This CDR3 is built from 16 residues. The source is a woman between 40 and 55 years old with acute COVID-19. The genes are TRBV7-9 and TRBJ2-3, with 8 bases matching TRBD2. The sequenced sample consisted of PBMCs or T cells enriched from blood (not recorded which). The CDR3 loop is CASSGGSGGLFDTQYF. CDR3 DNA: TGTGCCAGCAGCGGGGGATCGGGGGGGCTTTTTGATACGCAGTATTTT.